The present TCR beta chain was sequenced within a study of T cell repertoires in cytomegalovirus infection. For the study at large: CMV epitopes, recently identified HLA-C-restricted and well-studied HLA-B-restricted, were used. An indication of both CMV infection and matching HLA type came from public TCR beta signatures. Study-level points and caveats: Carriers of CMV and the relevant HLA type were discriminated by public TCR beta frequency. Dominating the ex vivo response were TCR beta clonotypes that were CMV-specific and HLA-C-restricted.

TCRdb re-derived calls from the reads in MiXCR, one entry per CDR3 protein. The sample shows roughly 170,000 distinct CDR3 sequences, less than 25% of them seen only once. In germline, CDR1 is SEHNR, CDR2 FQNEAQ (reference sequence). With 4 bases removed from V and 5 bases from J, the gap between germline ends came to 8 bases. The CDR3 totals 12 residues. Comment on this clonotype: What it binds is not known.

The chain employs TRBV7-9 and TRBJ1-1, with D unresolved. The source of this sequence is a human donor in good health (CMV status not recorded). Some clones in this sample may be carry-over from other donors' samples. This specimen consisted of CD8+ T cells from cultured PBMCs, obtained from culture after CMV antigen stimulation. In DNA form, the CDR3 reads TGTGCCAGCAGCTCGAGGGAGACTGAAGCTTTCTTT. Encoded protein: CASSSRETEAFF.